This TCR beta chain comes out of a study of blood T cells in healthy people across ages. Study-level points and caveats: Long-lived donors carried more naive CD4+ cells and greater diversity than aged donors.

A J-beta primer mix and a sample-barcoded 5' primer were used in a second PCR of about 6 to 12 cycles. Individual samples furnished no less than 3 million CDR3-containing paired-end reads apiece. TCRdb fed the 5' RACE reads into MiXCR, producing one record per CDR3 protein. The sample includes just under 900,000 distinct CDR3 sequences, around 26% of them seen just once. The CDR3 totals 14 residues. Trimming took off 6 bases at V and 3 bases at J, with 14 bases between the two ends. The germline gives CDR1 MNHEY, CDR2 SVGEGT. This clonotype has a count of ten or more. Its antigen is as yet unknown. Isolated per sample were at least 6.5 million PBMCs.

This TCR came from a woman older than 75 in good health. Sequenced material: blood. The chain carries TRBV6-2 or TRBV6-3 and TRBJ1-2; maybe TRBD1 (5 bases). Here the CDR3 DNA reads TGTGCCAGCAGAACACGGGGAGGGGACTATGGCTACACCTTC. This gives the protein CASRTRGGDYGYTF.